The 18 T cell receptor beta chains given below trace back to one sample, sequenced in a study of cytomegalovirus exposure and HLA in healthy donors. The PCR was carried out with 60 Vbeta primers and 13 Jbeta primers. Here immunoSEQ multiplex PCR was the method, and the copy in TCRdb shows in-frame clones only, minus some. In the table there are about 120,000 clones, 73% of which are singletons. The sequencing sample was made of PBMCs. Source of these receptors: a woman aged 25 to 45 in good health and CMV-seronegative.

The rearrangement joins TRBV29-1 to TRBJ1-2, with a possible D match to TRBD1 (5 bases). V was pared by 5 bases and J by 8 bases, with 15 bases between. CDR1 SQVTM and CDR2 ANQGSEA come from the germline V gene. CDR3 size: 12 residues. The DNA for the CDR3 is TGCAGCGTTCTTACAGGAGATGGAGGCTACACCTTC. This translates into CSVLTGDGGYTF. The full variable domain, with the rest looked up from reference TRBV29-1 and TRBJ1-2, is SAVISQKPSRDICQRGTSLTIQCQVDSQVTMMFWYRQQPGQSLTLIATANQGSEATYESGFVIDKFPISRPNLTFSTLTVSNMSPEDSSIYLCSVLTGDGGYTFGSGTRLTVV.

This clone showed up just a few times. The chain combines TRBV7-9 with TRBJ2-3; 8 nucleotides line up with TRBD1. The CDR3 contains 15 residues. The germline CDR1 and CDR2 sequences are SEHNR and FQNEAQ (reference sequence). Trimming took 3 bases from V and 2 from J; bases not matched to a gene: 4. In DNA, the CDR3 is TGTGCCAGCAGCTTCGGGACAGGTAACACAGATACGCAGTATTTT. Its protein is CASSFGTGNTDTQYF.

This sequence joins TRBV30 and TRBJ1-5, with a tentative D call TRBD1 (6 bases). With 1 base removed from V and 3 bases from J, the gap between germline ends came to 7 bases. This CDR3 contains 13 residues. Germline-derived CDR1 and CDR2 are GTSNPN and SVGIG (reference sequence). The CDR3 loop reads CAWSGTDNQPQHF. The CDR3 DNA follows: TGTGCCTGGAGTGGGACAGACAATCAGCCCCAGCATTTT.

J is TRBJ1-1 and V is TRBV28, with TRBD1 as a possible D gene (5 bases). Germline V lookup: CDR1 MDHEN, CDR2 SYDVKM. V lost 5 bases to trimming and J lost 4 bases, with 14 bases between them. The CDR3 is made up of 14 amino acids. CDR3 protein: CASSNRGGSTEAFF. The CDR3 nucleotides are TGTGCCAGCAGTAATAGGGGAGGCAGCACTGAAGCTTTCTTT.

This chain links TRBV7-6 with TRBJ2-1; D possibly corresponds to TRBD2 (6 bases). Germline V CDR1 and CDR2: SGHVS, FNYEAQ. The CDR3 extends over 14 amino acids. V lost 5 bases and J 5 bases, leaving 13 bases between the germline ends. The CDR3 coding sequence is TGTGCCAGCAGCCCGACCGGGACTGACAATGAGCAGTTCTTC. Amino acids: CASSPTGTDNEQFF. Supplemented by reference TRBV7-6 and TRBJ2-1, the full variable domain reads GAGVSQSPRYKVTKRGQDVALRCDPISGHVSLYWYRQALGQGPEFLTYFNYEAQQDKSGLPNDRFSAERPEGSISTLTIQRTEQRDSAMYRCASSPTGTDNEQFFGPGTRLTVL.

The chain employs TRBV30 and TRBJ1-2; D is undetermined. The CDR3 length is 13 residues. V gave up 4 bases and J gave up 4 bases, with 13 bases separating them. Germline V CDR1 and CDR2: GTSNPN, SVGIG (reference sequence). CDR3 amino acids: CAWNGRGPYGYTF. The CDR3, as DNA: TGTGCCTGGAATGGCAGAGGTCCCTATGGCTACACCTTC.

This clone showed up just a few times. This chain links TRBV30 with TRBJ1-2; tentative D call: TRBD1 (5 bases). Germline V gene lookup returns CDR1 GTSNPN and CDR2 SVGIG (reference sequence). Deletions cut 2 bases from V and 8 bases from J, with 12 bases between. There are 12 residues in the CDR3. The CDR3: CAWSLGVYGYTF. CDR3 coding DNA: TGTGCCTGGAGTTTAGGGGTGTACGGCTACACCTTC.

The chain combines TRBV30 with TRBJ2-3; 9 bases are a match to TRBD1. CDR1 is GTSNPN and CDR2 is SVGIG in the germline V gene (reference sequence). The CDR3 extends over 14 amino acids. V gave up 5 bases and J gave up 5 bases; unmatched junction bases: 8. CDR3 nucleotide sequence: TGTGCCTGGGGGCCTGGACAGGGGCGAGATACGCAGTATTTT. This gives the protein CAWGPGQGRDTQYF. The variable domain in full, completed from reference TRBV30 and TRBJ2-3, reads SQTIHQWPATLVQPVGSPLSLECTVEGTSNPNLYWYRQAAGRGLQLLFYSVGIGQISSEVPQNLSASRPQDRQFILSSKKLLLSDSGFYLCAWGPGQGRDTQYFGPGTRLTVL.

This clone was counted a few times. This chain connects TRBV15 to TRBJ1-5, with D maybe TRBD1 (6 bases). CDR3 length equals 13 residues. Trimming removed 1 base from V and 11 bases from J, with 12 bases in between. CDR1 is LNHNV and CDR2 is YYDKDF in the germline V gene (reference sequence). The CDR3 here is CATSRGGGPAQHF. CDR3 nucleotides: TGTGCCACCAGCAGAGGGGGGGGCCCAGCCCAGCATTTT.

CDR3 sequence (DNA): TGTGCCAGCAGCATTAGGGGGGAAGCTTTCTTT. Translation: CASSIRGEAFF. The chain joins TRBV5-6 to TRBJ1-1, with D possibly TRBD1 on 6 matching bases. There are 11 residues in the CDR3. V was cut by 4 bases and J by 8 bases, with 9 bases left in between. Germline V gives CDR1 SGHDT, CDR2 YYEEEE.

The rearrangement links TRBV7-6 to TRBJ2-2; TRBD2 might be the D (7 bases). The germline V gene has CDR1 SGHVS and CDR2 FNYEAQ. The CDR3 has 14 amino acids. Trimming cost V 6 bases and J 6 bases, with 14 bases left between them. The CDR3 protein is CASSLGGGAGELFF. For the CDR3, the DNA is TGTGCCAGCAGTTTGGGCGGGGGCGCCGGGGAGCTGTTTTTT.

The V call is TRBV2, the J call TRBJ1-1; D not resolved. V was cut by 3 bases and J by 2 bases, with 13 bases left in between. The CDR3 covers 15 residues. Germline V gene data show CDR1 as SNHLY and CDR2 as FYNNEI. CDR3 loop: CASSDKSVSNTEAFF. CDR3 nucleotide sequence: TGTGCCAGCAGTGACAAGAGCGTCTCAAACACTGAAGCTTTCTTT.

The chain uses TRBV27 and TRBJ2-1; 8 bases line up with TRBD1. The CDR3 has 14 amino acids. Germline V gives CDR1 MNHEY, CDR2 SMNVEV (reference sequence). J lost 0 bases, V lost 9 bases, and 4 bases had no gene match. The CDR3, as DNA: TGTGCCAGTCGGACAGGGAGCTCCTACAATGAGCAGTTCTTC. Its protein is CASRTGSSYNEQFF.

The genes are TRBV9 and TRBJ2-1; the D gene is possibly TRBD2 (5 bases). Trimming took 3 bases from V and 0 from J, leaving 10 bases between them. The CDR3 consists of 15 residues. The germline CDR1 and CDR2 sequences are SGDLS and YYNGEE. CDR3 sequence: CASSEVGVSYNEQFF. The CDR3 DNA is TGTGCCAGCAGCGAGGTGGGAGTCTCCTACAATGAGCAGTTCTTC.

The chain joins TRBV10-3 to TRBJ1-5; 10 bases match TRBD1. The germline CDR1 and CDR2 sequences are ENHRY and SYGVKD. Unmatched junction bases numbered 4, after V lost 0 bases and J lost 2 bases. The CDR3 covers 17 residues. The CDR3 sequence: CAISESGQGRGNQPQHF. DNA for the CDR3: TGTGCCATCAGTGAGTCGGGACAGGGGAGAGGCAATCAGCCCCAGCATTTT.

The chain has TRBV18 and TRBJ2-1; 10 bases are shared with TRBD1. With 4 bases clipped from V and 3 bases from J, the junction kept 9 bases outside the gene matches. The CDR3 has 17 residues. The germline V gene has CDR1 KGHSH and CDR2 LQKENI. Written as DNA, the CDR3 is TGTGCCAGCTCACTACAGGGACAGGGGAACATCTACAATGAGCAGTTCTTC. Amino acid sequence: CASSLQGQGNIYNEQFF.

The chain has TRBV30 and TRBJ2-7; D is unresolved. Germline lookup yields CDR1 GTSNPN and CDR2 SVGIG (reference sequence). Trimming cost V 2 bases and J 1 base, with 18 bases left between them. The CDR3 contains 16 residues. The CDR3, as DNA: TGTGCCTGGAGTCTGACGGCGTTCGGGTTATCCTACGAGCAGTACTTC. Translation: CAWSLTAFGLSYEQYF.

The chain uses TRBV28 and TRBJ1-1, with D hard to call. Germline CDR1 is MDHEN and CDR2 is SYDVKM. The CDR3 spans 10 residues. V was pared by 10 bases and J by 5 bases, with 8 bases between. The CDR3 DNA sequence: TGTGCCACCCATCAAACTGAAGCTTTCTTT. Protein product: CATHQTEAFF.